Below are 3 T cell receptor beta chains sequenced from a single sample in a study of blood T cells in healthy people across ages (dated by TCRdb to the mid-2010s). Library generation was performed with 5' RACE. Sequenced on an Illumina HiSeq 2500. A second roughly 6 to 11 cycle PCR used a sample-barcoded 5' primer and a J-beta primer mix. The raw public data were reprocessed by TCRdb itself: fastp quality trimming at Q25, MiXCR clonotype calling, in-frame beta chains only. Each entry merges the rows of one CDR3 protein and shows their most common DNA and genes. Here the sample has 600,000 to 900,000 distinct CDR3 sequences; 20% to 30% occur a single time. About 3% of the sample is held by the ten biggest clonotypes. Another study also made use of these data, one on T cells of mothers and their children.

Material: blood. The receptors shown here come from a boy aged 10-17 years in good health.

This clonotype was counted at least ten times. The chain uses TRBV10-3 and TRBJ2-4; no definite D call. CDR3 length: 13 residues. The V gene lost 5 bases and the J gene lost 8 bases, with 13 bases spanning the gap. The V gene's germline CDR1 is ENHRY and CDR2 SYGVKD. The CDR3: CAISTDLFDIQYF. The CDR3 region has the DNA TGTGCCATCAGTACAGACTTATTCGACATTCAGTACTTC.

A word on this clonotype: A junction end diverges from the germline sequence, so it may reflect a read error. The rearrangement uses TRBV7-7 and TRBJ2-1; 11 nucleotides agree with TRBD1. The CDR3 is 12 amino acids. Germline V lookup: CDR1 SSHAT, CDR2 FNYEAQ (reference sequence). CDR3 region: CASSVGQGEQFF. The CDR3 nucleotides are TGTGCTAGCAGCGTGGGACAGGGGGAACAGTTCTTC.

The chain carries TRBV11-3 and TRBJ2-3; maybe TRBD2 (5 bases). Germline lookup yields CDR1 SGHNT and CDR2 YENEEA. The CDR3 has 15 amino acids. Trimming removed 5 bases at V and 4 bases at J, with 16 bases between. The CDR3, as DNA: TGTGCCAGCAGCATCGGGTCCGGGGTAGCAGATACGCAGTATTTT. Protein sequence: CASSIGSGVADTQYF.